Listed below are T cell receptor beta chains from one sample, sequenced in a study of technical replicates of blood from a handful of donors. Sequenced by immunoSEQ multiplex PCR; TCRdb stores in-frame clones only, minus some. The sample consists of more than 90,000 clones, roughly 95% of them appearing once. The sample comprised T cells isolated from PBMCs. All receptors come from a human donor in good health. The CDR3 runs from the conserved cysteine through the conserved F or W. D genes are given only for firm matches. Some rows have no size entry. The others give once, few or many, or a class for an expanded clone.

d_call clone_size j_call v_call cdr3_nt cdr3_aa
NA NA TRBJ2-1 TRBV5-4 TGTGCCAGCAGCTTGTCAGGGGGAGGCTCCTACAATGAGCAGTTCTTC CASSLSGGGSYNEQFF
NA NA TRBJ2-5 TRBV5-1 TGCGCCAGCAGCTTGGAGCTAGCATTAAAAGAGACCCAGTACTTC CASSLELALKETQYF
NA NA TRBJ2-1 TRBV6-6 TGTGCCAGCAGTTACGGGCAGAAGCAGTTCTTC CASSYGQKQFF
TRBD1 NA TRBJ1-2 TRBV9 TGTGCCAGCAGCGTAGCGACAGGGGGCTATGGCTACACCTTC CASSVATGGYGYTF
TRBD1 NA TRBJ2-5 TRBV6-5 TGTGCCAGCAGTTACCGGGACAGGGAAGAGACCCAGTACTTC CASSYRDREETQYF
NA NA TRBJ1-2 TRBV6-5 TGTGCCAGCAGTTATCGGGAGCCGTTGGACTATGGCTACACCTTC CASSYREPLDYGYTF
NA NA TRBJ1-2 TRBV9 TGTGCCAGCAGCGTAGATGTGTATTCTCCCTATGGCTACACCTTC CASSVDVYSPYGYTF
NA NA TRBJ1-2 TRBV7-2 TGTGCCAGGATAGAACCTGAGGACTATGGCTACACCTTC CARIEPEDYGYTF
NA NA TRBJ1-5 TRBV2 TGTGCCAGCAGTTTGGACTCAATTAGCAATCAGCCCCAGCATTTT CASSLDSISNQPQHF
NA NA TRBJ2-1 TRBV11-3 TGTGCCAGCAGCTTAGATTCCAGCGGGTACGTAAATGAGCAGTTCTTC CASSLDSSGYVNEQFF
NA NA TRBJ1-4 TRBV2 TGTGCCAGCAGAACGGGAGCCCAGAATGAAAAACTGTTTTTT CASRTGAQNEKLFF
NA NA TRBJ2-7 TRBV19 TGTGCCAGTAGTGGCCAGTTGACCTACGAGCAGTACTTC CASSGQLTYEQYF
NA NA TRBJ1-1 TRBV7-3 TGTGCCAGCAGGGACGGAGGACGCGGTGAAGCTTTCTTT CASRDGGRGEAFF
NA NA TRBJ2-3 TRBV7-6 TGTGCCAGCAGCTTAACTTCCTTTGCGGGGGCCCACACAGATACGCAGTATTTT CASSLTSFAGAHTDTQYF
NA NA TRBJ2-5 TRBV5-6 TGTGCCAGCAGCAAGGGACTGGAGGAGACCCAGTACTTC CASSKGLEETQYF
NA NA TRBJ1-4 TRBV18 TGTGCCAGCTCACCAAAGGGGACTAATGAAAAACTGTTTTTT CASSPKGTNEKLFF
TRBD1 NA TRBJ2-5 TRBV7-2 TGTGCCAGCAGCTCCGGACAGGGCACAGAGACCCAGTACTTC CASSSGQGTETQYF
NA NA TRBJ1-1 TRBV7-9 TGTGCCAGCAGCTTAGACGGAGCGGCTGAAGCTTTCTTT CASSLDGAAEAFF
TRBD2 NA TRBJ2-1 TRBV14 TGTGCCAGCAGCCAGCTTAGACTAGCGGACTCCTACAATGAGCAGTTCTTC CASSQLRLADSYNEQFF
TRBD1 NA TRBJ2-7 TRBV28 TGTGCCAGCAGACAGACAGGGAACCACTACGAGCAGTACTTC CASRQTGNHYEQYF
NA NA TRBJ2-7 TRBV5-6 TGTGCCAGCAGCGTGGCGGGGTACGAGCAGTACTTC CASSVAGYEQYF
TRBD1 NA TRBJ1-5 TRBV6-6 TGTGCCAGCAGAAGAGGACAGGACGCAAATCAGCCCCAGCATTTT CASRRGQDANQPQHF
TRBD1 few TRBJ1-1 TRBV2 TGTGCCAGCAGTGGGGACAGGGTTGAAGCTTTCTTT CASSGDRVEAFF
TRBD2 once TRBJ2-1 TRBV6-6 TGTGCCAGCAGTTACAGTACTAGCGGGCCAGTAGAGCAGTTCTTC CASSYSTSGPVEQFF
TRBD1 NA TRBJ2-7 TRBV6-5 TGTGCCAGCAGTCAAATTACAGGGGGCCGCTACGAGCAGTACTTC CASSQITGGRYEQYF
NA NA TRBJ1-1 TRBV27 TGTGCCAGCAGAAACCTATGGACTGAAGCTTTCTTT CASRNLWTEAFF
TRBD1 NA TRBJ1-5 TRBV6-4 TGTGCCAGCAGTGGTTCCGGGACAGCCGTGGACTGCAATCAGCCCCAGCATTTT CASSGSGTAVDCNQPQHF
NA NA TRBJ2-5 TRBV7-3 TGTGCCAGCAGTACAAGGGAGAAGGAGACCCAGTACTTC CASSTREKETQYF
TRBD2 NA TRBJ2-1 TRBV4-1 TGCGCCAGCAGCAACACGACTATTAGGACTAGCGGGGGGAAATTGAACAATGAGCAGTTCTTC CASSNTTIRTSGGKLNNEQFF
TRBD2 NA TRBJ2-5 TRBV5-4 TGTGCCAGCAGGGACCCTAGCGGGAGTAGCGAGACCCAGTACTTC CASRDPSGSSETQYF
TRBD1 NA TRBJ2-4 TRBV14 TGTGCCAGCAGCCAGGCAGGGGGCAGGACCAAAAACATTCAGTACTTC CASSQAGGRTKNIQYF
TRBD2 NA TRBJ2-5 TRBV4-1 TGCGCCAGCAGCCAAGACCCCTCTAGCGGGATTAGGGAGACCCAGTACTTC CASSQDPSSGIRETQYF
TRBD1 NA TRBJ2-1 TRBV5-1 TGCGCCAGCAGCTTCGGGACAGGGGGGAACAATGAGCAGTTCTTC CASSFGTGGNNEQFF
NA NA TRBJ2-6 TRBV14 TGTGCCAGCAGCCAGTTTCGGGGGGCCAACGTCCTGACTTTC CASSQFRGANVLTF
NA NA TRBJ2-7 TRBV25-1 TGTGCCAGCAGTGAAGGTCAGGGTTCCTCCTACGAGCAGTACTTC CASSEGQGSSYEQYF
TRBD1 NA TRBJ1-2 TRBV29-1 TGCAGCGTCCAGGGGGAAGCGAACTATGGCTACACCTTC CSVQGEANYGYTF
TRBD2 NA TRBJ2-1 TRBV9 TGTGCCAGCAGCGTAGAGGGACTAGCGGGGAATGAGCAGTTCTTC CASSVEGLAGNEQFF
NA NA TRBJ2-7 TRBV28 TGTGCCAGCAGTTTTATGGGGCAGGGGAGCTCCTACGAGCAGTACTTC CASSFMGQGSSYEQYF
TRBD1 NA TRBJ2-5 TRBV15 TGTGCCACCAGCAGGGGGACAGGGAAAGAGACCCAGTACTTC CATSRGTGKETQYF
NA NA TRBJ2-6 TRBV28 TGTGCCAGCAGGCCGTTGGGGGCCGGGGCCAACGTCCTGACTTTC CASRPLGAGANVLTF
TRBD1 NA TRBJ1-2 TRBV27 TGTGCCAGCAGTCACCGGGACAGGGTCGGTGGCTACACCTTC CASSHRDRVGGYTF
NA NA TRBJ1-1 TRBV5-1 TGCGCCAGTACCCTGGACGGGGGCACTGAAGCTTTCTTT CASTLDGGTEAFF
NA NA TRBJ1-1 TRBV5-5 TGTGCCAGCAGCCTTCTCGTGGCCATGAACACTGAAGCTTTCTTT CASSLLVAMNTEAFF
TRBD2 NA TRBJ2-7 TRBV9 TGTGCCAGCAGCGTAGGATTAGTGGCTAGCGGGGACTACGAGCAGTACTTC CASSVGLVASGDYEQYF
TRBD1 NA TRBJ2-7 TRBV27 TGTGCCAGCCGCTTCGACAGGGGGTACGAGCAGTACTTC CASRFDRGYEQYF
TRBD2 NA TRBJ2-2 TRBV5-1 TGCGCCAGCAGCGAGTACGTTGCGGGGGAGTCGAACACCGGGGAGCTGTTTTTT CASSEYVAGESNTGELFF
NA NA TRBJ2-3 TRBV5-6 TGTGCCAGCAACCGCCGGGGAGATACGCAGTATTTT CASNRRGDTQYF
NA NA TRBJ2-7 TRBV2 TGTGCCAGCAGATCGGGATTTGGTCTCTACGAGCAGTACTTC CASRSGFGLYEQYF